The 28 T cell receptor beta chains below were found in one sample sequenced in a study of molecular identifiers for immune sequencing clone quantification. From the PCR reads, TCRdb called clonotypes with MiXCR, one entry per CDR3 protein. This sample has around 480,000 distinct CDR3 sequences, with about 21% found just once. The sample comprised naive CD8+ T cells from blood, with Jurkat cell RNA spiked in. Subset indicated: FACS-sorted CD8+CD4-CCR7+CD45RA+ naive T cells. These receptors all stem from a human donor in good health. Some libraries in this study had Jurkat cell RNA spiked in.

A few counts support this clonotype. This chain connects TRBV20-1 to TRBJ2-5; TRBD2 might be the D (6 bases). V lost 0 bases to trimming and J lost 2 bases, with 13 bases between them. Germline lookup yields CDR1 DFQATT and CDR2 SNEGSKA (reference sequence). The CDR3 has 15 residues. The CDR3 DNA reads TGCAGTGCTAGAGATGGGCGGGGCGGGCAAGAGACCCAGTACTTC. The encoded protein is CSARDGRGGQETQYF.

CDR3 sequence (DNA): TGCGCCAGCAGCCATGGACCGGGACTAGGTCCAGCCACGAACACCGGGGAGCTGTTTTTT. Translation: CASSHGPGLGPATNTGELFF. The chain uses TRBV4-3 and TRBJ2-2, with 8 nucleotides matching TRBD2. The V gene's germline CDR1 is LGHNA and CDR2 YSLEER. The CDR3 is made up of 20 amino acids. With 3 bases clipped from V and 0 bases from J, the junction kept 15 bases outside the gene matches.

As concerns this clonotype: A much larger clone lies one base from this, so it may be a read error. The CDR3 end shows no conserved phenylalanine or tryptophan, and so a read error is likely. CDR3 DNA sequence: TGTGCCAGCAGCTTAGGTTGGCTTCTGGACAGAGATAGCCAAGAGACCCAGTACTCC. Its protein product is CASSLGWLLDRDSQETQYS. V and J are TRBV7-8 and TRBJ2-5; D is perhaps TRBD1 (6 bases). The CDR3 has 19 residues. CDR1 and CDR2 from the germline V gene are SGHVS and FQNEAQ. V lost 1 base and J lost 1, with 22 bases in between.

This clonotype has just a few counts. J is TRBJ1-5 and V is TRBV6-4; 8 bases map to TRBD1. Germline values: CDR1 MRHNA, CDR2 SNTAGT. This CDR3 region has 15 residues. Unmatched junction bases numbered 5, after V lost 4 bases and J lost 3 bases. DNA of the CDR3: TGTGCCAGCAGTGGGACAGGGAGGAACAATCAGCCCCAGCATTTT. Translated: CASSGTGRNNQPQHF.

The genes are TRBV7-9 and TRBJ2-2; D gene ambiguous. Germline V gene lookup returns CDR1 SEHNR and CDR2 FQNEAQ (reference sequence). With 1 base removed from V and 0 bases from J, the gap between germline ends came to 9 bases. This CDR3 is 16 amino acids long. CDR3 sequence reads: CASSLGVGSNTGELFF. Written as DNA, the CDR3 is TGTGCCAGCAGCTTAGGGGTAGGCTCGAACACCGGGGAGCTGTTTTTT.

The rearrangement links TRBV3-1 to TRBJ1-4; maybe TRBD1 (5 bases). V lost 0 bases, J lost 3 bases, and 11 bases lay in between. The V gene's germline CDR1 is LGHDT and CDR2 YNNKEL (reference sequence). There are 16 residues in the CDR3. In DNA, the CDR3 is TGTGCCAGCAGCCAAGATATGGGGCGGTCTAATGAAAAACTGTTTTTT. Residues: CASSQDMGRSNEKLFF.

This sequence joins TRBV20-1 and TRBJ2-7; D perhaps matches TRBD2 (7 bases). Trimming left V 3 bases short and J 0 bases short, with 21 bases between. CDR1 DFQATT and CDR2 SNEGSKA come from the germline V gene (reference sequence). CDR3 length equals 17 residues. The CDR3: CSASPMGAGVLSYEQYF. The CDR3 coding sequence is TGCAGTGCTAGCCCCATGGGGGCGGGAGTCCTCTCCTACGAGCAGTACTTC.

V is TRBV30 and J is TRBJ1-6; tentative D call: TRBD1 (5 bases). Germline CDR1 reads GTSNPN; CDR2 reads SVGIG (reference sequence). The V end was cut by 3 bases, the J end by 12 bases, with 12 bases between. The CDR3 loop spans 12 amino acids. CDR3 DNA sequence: TGTGCCTGGAGGGAGCAGGGTTTACCCCTCCACTTT. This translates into CAWREQGLPLHF.

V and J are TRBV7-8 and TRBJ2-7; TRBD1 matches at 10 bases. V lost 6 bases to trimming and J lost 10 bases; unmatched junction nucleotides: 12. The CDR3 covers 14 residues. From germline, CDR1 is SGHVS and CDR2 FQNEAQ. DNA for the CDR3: TGTGCCAGCAGGCCATGGGGACAGGGGAATTTTCAGTACTTC. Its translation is CASRPWGQGNFQYF.

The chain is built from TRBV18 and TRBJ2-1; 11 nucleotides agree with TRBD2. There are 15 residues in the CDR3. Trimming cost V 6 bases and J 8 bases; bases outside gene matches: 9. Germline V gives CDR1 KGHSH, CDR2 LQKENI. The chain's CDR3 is CASSQTSGSSHEQFF. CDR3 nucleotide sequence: TGTGCCAGCTCCCAAACTAGCGGGAGTTCGCATGAGCAGTTCTTC.

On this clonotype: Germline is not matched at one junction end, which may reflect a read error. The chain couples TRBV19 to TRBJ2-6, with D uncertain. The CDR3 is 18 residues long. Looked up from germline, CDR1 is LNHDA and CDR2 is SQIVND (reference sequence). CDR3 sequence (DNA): TGTGCCAGTAGTATACATGACGTTTGGCCCTCTGGGGTCAACGTCCTGACTTTC. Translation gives CASSIHDVWPSGVNVLTF.

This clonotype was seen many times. In DNA, the CDR3 is TGTGCCAGCAGCTTAGGCCTAAGACAGGGACGTTGGGATACGCAGTATTTT. Translated: CASSLGLRQGRWDTQYF. V usage is TRBV11-2 and J usage is TRBJ2-3; 7 bases fit TRBD1. This CDR3 has 17 amino acids. Trimming removed 1 base from V and 6 bases from J; junction bases left unmatched: 13. Germline CDR1 and CDR2: SGHAT and FQNNGV.

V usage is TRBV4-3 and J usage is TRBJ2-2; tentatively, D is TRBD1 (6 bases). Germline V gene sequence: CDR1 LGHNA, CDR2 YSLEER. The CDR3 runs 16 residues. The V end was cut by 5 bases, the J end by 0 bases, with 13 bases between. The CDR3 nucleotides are TGCGCCAGCAGCACGTTGGGACACGCGAACACCGGGGAGCTGTTTTTT. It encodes CASSTLGHANTGELFF.

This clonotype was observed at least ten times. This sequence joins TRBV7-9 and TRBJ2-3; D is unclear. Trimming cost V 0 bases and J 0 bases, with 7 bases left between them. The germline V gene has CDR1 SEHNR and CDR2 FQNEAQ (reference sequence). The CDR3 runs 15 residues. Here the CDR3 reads CASSLASVSTDTQYF. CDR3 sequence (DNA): TGTGCCAGCAGCTTAGCCTCAGTGAGCACAGATACGCAGTATTTT.

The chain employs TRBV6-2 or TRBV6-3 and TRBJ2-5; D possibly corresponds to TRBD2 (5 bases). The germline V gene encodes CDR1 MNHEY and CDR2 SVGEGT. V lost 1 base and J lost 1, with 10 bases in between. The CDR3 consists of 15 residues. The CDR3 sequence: CASSYFAGRQETQYF. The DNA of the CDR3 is TGTGCCAGCAGTTACTTTGCGGGCCGCCAAGAGACCCAGTACTTC.

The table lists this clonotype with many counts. The CDR3 region is CSVEVRSANTEAFF. The CDR3 DNA follows: TGCAGCGTTGAGGTCAGGTCGGCGAACACTGAAGCTTTCTTT. The V gene is TRBV29-1, the J gene TRBJ1-1; D is ambiguous. The germline gives CDR1 SQVTM, CDR2 ANQGSEA. This CDR3 contains 14 residues. Between the trimmed V and J ends, which lost 3 bases and 1 base, there was a span of 12 bases.

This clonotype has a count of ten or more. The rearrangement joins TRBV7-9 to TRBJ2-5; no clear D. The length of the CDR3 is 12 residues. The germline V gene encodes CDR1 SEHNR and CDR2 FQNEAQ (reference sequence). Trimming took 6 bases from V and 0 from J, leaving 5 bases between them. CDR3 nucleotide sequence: TGTGCCAGCAGATCGTACCAAGAGACCCAGTACTTC. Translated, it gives CASRSYQETQYF.

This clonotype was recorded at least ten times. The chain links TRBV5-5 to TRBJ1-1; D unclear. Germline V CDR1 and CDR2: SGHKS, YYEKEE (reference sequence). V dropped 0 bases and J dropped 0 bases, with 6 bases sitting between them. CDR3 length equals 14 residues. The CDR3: CASSLGSMNTEAFF. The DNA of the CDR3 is TGTGCCAGCAGCTTGGGCAGCATGAACACTGAAGCTTTCTTT.

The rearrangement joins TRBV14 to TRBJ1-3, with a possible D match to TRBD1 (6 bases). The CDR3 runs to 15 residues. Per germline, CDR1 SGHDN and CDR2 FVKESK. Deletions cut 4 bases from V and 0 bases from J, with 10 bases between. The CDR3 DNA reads TGTGCCAGCAGCCTTGGACAGTACTCTGGAAACACCATATATTTT. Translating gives CASSLGQYSGNTIYF.

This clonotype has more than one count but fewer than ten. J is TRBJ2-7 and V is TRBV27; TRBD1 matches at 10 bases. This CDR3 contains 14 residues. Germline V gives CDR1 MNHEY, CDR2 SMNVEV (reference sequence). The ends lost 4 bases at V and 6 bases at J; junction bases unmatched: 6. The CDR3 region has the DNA TGTGCCAGCAGTTCAGGACAGGGGGTGGGCGAGCAGTACTTC. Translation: CASSSGQGVGEQYF.

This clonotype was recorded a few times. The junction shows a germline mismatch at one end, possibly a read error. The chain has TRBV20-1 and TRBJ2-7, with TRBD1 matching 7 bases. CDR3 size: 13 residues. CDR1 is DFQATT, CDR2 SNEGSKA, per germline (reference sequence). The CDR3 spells CSAREGARYEQYF. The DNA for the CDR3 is TGCAGTGCCAGAGAGGGGGCTAGGTACGAGCAGTACTTC.

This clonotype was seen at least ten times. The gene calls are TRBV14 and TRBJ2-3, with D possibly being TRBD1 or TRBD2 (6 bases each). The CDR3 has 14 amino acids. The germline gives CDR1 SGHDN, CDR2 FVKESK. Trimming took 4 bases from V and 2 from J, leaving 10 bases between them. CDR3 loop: CASSRGANTDTQYF. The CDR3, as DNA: TGTGCCAGCAGCCGGGGGGCTAACACAGATACGCAGTATTTT. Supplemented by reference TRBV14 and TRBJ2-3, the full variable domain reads EAGVTQFPSHSVIEKGQTVTLRCDPISGHDNLYWYRRVMGKEIKFLLHFVKESKQDESGMPNNRFLAERTGGTYSTLKVQPAELEDSGVYFCASSRGANTDTQYFGPGTRLTVL.

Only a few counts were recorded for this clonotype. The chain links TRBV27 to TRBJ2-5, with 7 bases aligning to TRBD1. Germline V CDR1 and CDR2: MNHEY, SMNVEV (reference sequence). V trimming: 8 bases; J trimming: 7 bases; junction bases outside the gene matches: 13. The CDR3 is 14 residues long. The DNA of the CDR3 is TGTGCCAGCCGCCGATTGGGGACAGAAGGGACCCAGTACTTC. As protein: CASRRLGTEGTQYF.

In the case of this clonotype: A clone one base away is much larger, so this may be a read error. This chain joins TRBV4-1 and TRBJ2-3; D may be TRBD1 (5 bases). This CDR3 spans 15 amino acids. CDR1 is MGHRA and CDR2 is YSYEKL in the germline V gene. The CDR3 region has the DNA TGCGTCAGCAGCCAAGTGGACATTAGCACAGATACGCAGTATTTT. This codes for CVSSQVDISTDTQYF.

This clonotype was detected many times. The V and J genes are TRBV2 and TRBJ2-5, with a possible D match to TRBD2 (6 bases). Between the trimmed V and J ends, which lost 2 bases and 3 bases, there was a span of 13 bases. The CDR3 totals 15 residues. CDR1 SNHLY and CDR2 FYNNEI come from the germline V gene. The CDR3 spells CASSEFRELEETQYF. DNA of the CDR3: TGTGCCAGCAGTGAATTTCGGGAGCTGGAAGAGACCCAGTACTTC.

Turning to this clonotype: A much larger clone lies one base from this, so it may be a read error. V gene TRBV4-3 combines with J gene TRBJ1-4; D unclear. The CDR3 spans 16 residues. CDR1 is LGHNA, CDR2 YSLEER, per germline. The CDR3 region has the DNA TGCGCCAGCAGCCAAGATCCTCGAGGACTTAATGAAGAACTGTTTTTT. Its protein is CASSQDPRGLNEELFF.

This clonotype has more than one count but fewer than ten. The CDR3 bases are TGTGCCAGTAGGATCGGGACAGGTGTTAGCAATCAGCCCCAGCATTTT. Its protein is CASRIGTGVSNQPQHF. The chain recombines TRBV19 with TRBJ1-5; 8 bases match TRBD1. CDR3 length equals 16 residues. V lost 6 bases and J lost 0; bases outside the gene matches: 7. Germline assignment: CDR1 LNHDA and CDR2 SQIVND (reference sequence). Full variable domain (remainder filled in from reference TRBV19 and TRBJ1-5): DGGITQSPKYLFRKEGQNVTLSCEQNLNHDAMYWYRQDPGQGLRLIYYSQIVNDFQKGDIAEGYSVSREKKESFPLTVTSAQKNPTAFYLCASRIGTGVSNQPQHFGDGTRLSIL.

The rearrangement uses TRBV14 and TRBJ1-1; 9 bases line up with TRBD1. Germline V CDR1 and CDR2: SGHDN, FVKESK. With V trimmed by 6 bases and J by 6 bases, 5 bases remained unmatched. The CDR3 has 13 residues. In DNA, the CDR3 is TGTGCCAGCAGTGAACAGGGGGCTGCTGAAGCTTTCTTT. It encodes CASSEQGAAEAFF.